The sequence of this T cell receptor (beta chain) was determined in a study of T cell responses to AZD1222 COVID-19 vaccine. Study-level results: Mostly white British, mostly female donors; authors suggested clonal diversity may be underestimated.

In regard to this clone: Its target is not known.

Here immunoSEQ multiplex PCR was the method, and the copy in TCRdb shows in-frame clones only, minus some. Counted here are some 160,000 clones, approximately 90% occurring once; the ten biggest clones make up less than 5.5%. V was shortened by 0 bases and J by 5 bases, with 10 bases between the two germline ends. This CDR3 contains 14 residues. Per germline, CDR1 LGHNA and CDR2 YNFKEQ. Sequences were derived from peripheral blood, sampled on day 0 of AZD1222 vaccination. This clonotype was obtained from an adult in good health. This chain uses TRBV4-2 with TRBJ1-2; no reliable D call. The DNA for the CDR3 is TGTGCCAGCAGCCAAGAAGGGTCCCCTTATGGCTACACCTTC. Translating gives CASSQEGSPYGYTF.